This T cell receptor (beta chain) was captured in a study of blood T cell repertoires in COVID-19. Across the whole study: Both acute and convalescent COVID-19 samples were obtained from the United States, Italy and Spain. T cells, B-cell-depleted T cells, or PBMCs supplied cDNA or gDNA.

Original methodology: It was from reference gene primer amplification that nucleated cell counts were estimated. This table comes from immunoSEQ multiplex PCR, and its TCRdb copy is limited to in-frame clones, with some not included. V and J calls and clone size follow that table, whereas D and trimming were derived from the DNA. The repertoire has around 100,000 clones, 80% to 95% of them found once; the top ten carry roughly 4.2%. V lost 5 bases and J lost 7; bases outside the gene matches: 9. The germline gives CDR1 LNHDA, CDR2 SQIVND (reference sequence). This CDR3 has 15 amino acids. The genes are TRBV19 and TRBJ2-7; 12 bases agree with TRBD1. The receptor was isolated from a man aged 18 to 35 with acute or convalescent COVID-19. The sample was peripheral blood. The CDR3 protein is CASSPGTGGAWEQYF. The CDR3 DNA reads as TGTGCCAGTAGTCCCGGGACAGGGGGCGCTTGGGAGCAGTACTTC.